A single sample gave rise to the 26 T cell receptor beta chains below, sequenced in a study of STAT5B mutations in CD4+ large granular lymphocyte leukemia. The method was immunoSEQ multiplex PCR; TCRdb's version includes in-frame clones alone and lacks a portion of them. This table has around 38,000 clones, nearly 90% appearing once. Material for sequencing was CD4+ T cells from blood buffy coats. Receptors were obtained from a human donor in good health.

This clone has more than one count but fewer than ten. The rearrangement links TRBV29-1 to TRBJ1-4, with TRBD1 identical over 8 bases. Trimming removed 8 bases from V and 5 bases from J; junction bases left unmatched: 7. The CDR3 consists of 13 residues. The germline gives CDR1 SQVTM, CDR2 ANQGSEA. CDR3 sequence reads: CSLPTGENEKLFF. In nucleotides, the CDR3 is TGCAGCTTGCCGACAGGGGAGAATGAAAAACTGTTTTTT.

The chain carries TRBV19 and TRBJ2-6; D remains ambiguous. The CDR3 sequence is 14 residues long. Trimming cost V 10 bases and J 2 bases, with 12 bases left between them. Looked up from germline, CDR1 is LNHDA and CDR2 is SQIVND (reference sequence). For the CDR3, the DNA is TGTGCCATCTCGGACGCCGCTGGGGCCAACGTCCTGACTTTC. This translates into CAISDAAGANVLTF.

V is TRBV5-4 and J is TRBJ2-3; TRBD2 matches 13 bases. Per the germline V gene, CDR1 is SGHNT and CDR2 is YYREEE (reference sequence). Trimming took 3 bases from V and 8 from J; bases not matched to a gene: 6. The CDR3 has 15 residues. The CDR3 DNA follows: TGTGCCAGCAGCTCGGGACTAGCGGGGAAGGGTACGCAGTATTTT. Encoded protein: CASSSGLAGKGTQYF.

This clone is a singleton in its sample. This chain connects TRBV5-4 to TRBJ2-1; 13 positions agree with TRBD2. Germline trimming cut 4 bases from V and 5 bases from J; bases unmatched to any gene: 6. Germline CDR1 SGHNT, CDR2 YYREEE (reference sequence). The length of the CDR3 is 16 residues. CDR3 DNA sequence: TGTGCCAGCAGCCCGGGGGGACTAGCGGGAAACAATGAGCAGTTCTTC. Translating gives CASSPGGLAGNNEQFF.

The V call is TRBV5-6, the J call TRBJ2-6; 7 bases are a match to TRBD1. Germline CDR1 and CDR2: SGHDT and YYEEEE. V lost 0 bases and J lost 0; bases outside the gene matches: 3. CDR3 length equals 17 residues. CDR3 residues: CASSLVGQPSGANVLTF. The CDR3 bases are TGTGCCAGCAGCTTGGTGGGACAGCCCTCTGGGGCCAACGTCCTGACTTTC.

The V call is TRBV11-2, the J call TRBJ1-5; tentatively, D is TRBD1 (6 bases). This CDR3 spans 15 amino acids. Trimming removed 3 bases at V and 0 bases at J, with 9 bases between. Germline V gene lookup returns CDR1 SGHAT and CDR2 FQNNGV. The CDR3: CASSFGTTSNQPQHF. In DNA, the CDR3 is TGTGCCAGCAGCTTTGGGACAACTAGCAATCAGCCCCAGCATTTT.

This clone has just one count. The rearrangement joins TRBV11-3 to TRBJ1-1; no reliable D call. The germline CDR1 and CDR2 sequences are SGHNT and YENEEA. Trimming removed 5 bases from V and 0 bases from J, with 10 bases in between. The CDR3 totals 14 residues. The CDR3, as DNA: TGTGCCAGCAGCCCCACCGGTCTGAACACTGAAGCTTTCTTT. This encodes CASSPTGLNTEAFF.

As to this clone: It is unclear where the CDR3 begins or ends on the DNA, so no DNA is shown, and the CDR3 is as TCRdb lists it. This rearrangement joins TRBV21-1 to TRBJ2-7; the table assigns TRBD2, which was not confirmed against the DNA. TRBV21-1 is a pseudogene segment. The CDR3 totals 16 residues, both ends included. CDR3 protein: CASSPWGGGSTHEQYF.

The gene calls are TRBV27 and TRBJ1-2; D unresolved. Germline V lookup: CDR1 MNHEY, CDR2 SMNVEV (reference sequence). Between the trimmed V and J ends, which lost 6 bases and 2 bases, there was a span of 16 bases. The CDR3 length is 15 residues. This chain's CDR3 is CASSQSTVSNYGYTF. For the CDR3, the DNA is TGTGCCAGCAGCCAATCTACAGTGTCGAACTATGGCTACACCTTC.

The rearrangement uses TRBV19 and TRBJ2-1; D is unclear. Between the trimmed V and J ends, which lost 0 bases and 4 bases, there was a span of 16 bases. Germline CDR1 is LNHDA and CDR2 is SQIVND (reference sequence). The CDR3 loop spans 17 amino acids. CDR3 coding DNA: TGTGCCAGTAGTATAGATTTGGTGAGCAGAGCTTACAATGAGCAGTTCTTC. It specifies CASSIDLVSRAYNEQFF.

This clone was recorded a few times. The chain combines TRBV15 with TRBJ1-4; tentatively, D is TRBD1 (6 bases). Germline CDR1 and CDR2: LNHNV and YYDKDF (reference sequence). This CDR3 has 14 amino acids. V lost 5 bases, J lost 7 bases, and 14 bases lay in between. The CDR3 reads CATSPQGYGEKLFF. CDR3 nucleotides: TGTGCCACCAGCCCACAGGGCTACGGTGAAAAACTGTTTTTT.

This chain uses TRBV4-1 with TRBJ2-2; D may be TRBD1 (6 bases). The CDR3 spans 18 residues. Germline lookup yields CDR1 MGHRA and CDR2 YSYEKL. Trimming stripped 4 bases from V and 2 bases from J, with 20 bases between. This CDR3 is CASSPPGHLPLNTGELFF. The CDR3 bases are TGCGCCAGCAGCCCACCGGGACACCTTCCACTTAACACCGGGGAGCTGTTTTTT.

The J gene is TRBJ2-2, the V gene TRBV29-1; 11 bases map to TRBD2. Germline V gives CDR1 SQVTM, CDR2 ANQGSEA. The CDR3 extends over 14 amino acids. The trim removed 6 bases at V and 6 bases at J, leaving 6 bases unmatched. The CDR3 protein is CSVTSGRRAGELFF. The CDR3 coding sequence is TGCAGCGTAACTAGCGGGAGAAGGGCCGGGGAGCTGTTTTTT.

V and J are TRBV7-2 and TRBJ1-1, with D tentatively TRBD1 (6 bases). The V gene's germline CDR1 is SGHTA and CDR2 FQGNSA. CDR3 size: 12 residues. With 5 bases removed from V and 3 bases from J, the gap between germline ends came to 7 bases. CDR3 nucleotide sequence: TGTGCCAGCAGCCAGGGGTACACTGAAGCTTTCTTT. It translates to CASSQGYTEAFF.

The chain has TRBV5-1 and TRBJ2-3; 10 bases are shared with TRBD2. The germline CDR1 and CDR2 sequences are SGHRS and YFSETQ. V shed 4 bases, J shed 4 bases, and the junction held 0 bases outside the gene matches. The CDR3 has 13 amino acids. As DNA, the CDR3 is TGCGCCAGCAGCGGGACTAGCGCAGATACGCAGTATTTT. Its protein is CASSGTSADTQYF.

The chain has TRBV6-4 and TRBJ2-1; D assignment may be TRBD1 or TRBD2 (7 bases each). Looked up from germline, CDR1 is MRHNA and CDR2 is SNTAGT. There are 14 residues in the CDR3. The germline V and J ends were trimmed by 7 bases and 0 bases, with 10 bases remaining between them. The CDR3 reads CASKRDSSYNEQFF. The CDR3 DNA reads TGTGCCAGCAAGCGGGACAGCTCCTACAATGAGCAGTTCTTC.

The gene calls are TRBV28 and TRBJ2-3, with D unresolved. The length of the CDR3 is 12 residues. Per the germline V gene, CDR1 is MDHEN and CDR2 is SYDVKM. V lost 7 bases and J 1 base, leaving 6 bases between the germline ends. The CDR3 loop reads CASTTRTDTQYF. CDR3 bases: TGTGCCAGCACGACTCGCACAGATACGCAGTATTTT.

The chain employs TRBV5-1 and TRBJ2-2; perhaps TRBD2 as D (6 bases). Trimming shortened V by 4 bases and J by 6 bases, and 10 bases separated the two germline ends. CDR3 length: 13 residues. Germline V lookup: CDR1 SGHRS, CDR2 YFSETQ. The CDR3 DNA follows: TGCGCCAGCAGCCGACTAGTAGCCGGGGAGCTGTTTTTT. Residues: CASSRLVAGELFF.

This chain uses TRBV7-6 with TRBJ2-5; 11 bases match TRBD1. Germline CDR1 SGHVS, CDR2 FNYEAQ. After removal of 5 bases from V and 3 bases from J, the junction contained 8 bases not matched to a gene. There are 16 residues in the CDR3. The CDR3 reads CASSPRPGQGEETQYF. CDR3 sequence (DNA): TGTGCCAGCAGCCCTCGCCCGGGACAGGGGGAAGAGACCCAGTACTTC.

The J gene is TRBJ2-1, the V gene TRBV7-2; TRBD2 aligns across 9 bases. CDR1 SGHTA and CDR2 FQGNSA come from the germline V gene. This CDR3 region has 16 residues. V trimming: 0 bases; J trimming: 3 bases; junction bases outside the gene matches: 3. The CDR3 sequence: CASSLAPSGIYNEQFF. The CDR3 DNA is TGTGCCAGCAGCTTAGCCCCTAGCGGGATCTACAATGAGCAGTTCTTC.

The chain employs TRBV10-3 and TRBJ1-3; D is unclear. The CDR3 spans 15 residues. CDR1 is ENHRY and CDR2 is SYGVKD in the germline V gene. V dropped 4 bases and J dropped 0 bases, with 10 bases sitting between them. The CDR3 loop reads CAISGGGSSGNTIYF. CDR3 sequence (DNA): TGTGCCATCAGTGGAGGCGGAAGCTCTGGAAACACCATATATTTT.

This clone showed up just once. The gene calls are TRBV4-3 and TRBJ2-3, with D possibly TRBD1 on 5 matching bases. The germline V gene has CDR1 LGHNA and CDR2 YSLEER. Trimming took 1 base from V and 6 from J, leaving 17 bases between them. This CDR3 has 16 residues. The CDR3: CASSQGPSGMGDTQYF. Written as DNA, the CDR3 is TGCGCCAGCAGCCAAGGCCCCTCAGGGATGGGGGATACGCAGTATTTT.

In its sample, this clone was seen once. The chain has TRBV7-2 and TRBJ2-3; D gene unclear. V lost 1 base to trimming and J lost 0 bases, with 5 bases between them. The CDR3 length is 14 residues. The V gene's germline CDR1 is SGHTA and CDR2 FQGNSA. The CDR3 here is CASSLVESTDTQYF. The CDR3 bases are TGTGCCAGCAGCTTAGTTGAGAGCACAGATACGCAGTATTTT.

The rearrangement uses TRBV7-2 and TRBJ2-1, with TRBD1 matching over 7 bases. CDR3 size: 15 residues. J gave up 3 bases and V 5 bases, and 7 bases lay outside the gene matches. The germline V gene has CDR1 SGHTA and CDR2 FQGNSA. The CDR3 sequence: CASSAFHRGYNEQFF. Here the CDR3 DNA reads TGTGCCAGCAGCGCGTTTCACAGGGGCTACAATGAGCAGTTCTTC. Full variable domain (missing parts from reference TRBV7-2 and TRBJ2-1): GAGVSQSPSNKVTEKGKDVELRCDPISGHTALYWYRQSLGQGLEFLIYFQGNSAPDKSGLPSDRFSAERTGGSVSTLTIQRTQQEDSAVYLCASSAFHRGYNEQFFGPGTRLTVL.

The V and J genes are TRBV7-2 and TRBJ2-3, with 11 bases that match TRBD2. Germline V CDR1 and CDR2: SGHTA, FQGNSA. The CDR3 sequence is 16 residues long. J gave up 11 bases and V 4 bases, and 14 bases lay outside the gene matches. CDR3 DNA: TGTGCCAGCAGCTCAGGGAGAGGACTAGCGGGCGGGTGGCAGTATTTT. Translated: CASSSGRGLAGGWQYF.

The V and J genes are TRBV19 and TRBJ1-2; no reliable D call. CDR1 and CDR2 from the germline V gene are LNHDA and SQIVND (reference sequence). Trimming removed 5 bases at V and 1 base at J, with 14 bases between. CDR3 length: 15 residues. DNA of the CDR3: TGTGCCAGTAGTCACCGGGATCAGAGTAACTATGGCTACACCTTC. Translation: CASSHRDQSNYGYTF.